The rows below give T cell receptor beta chains drawn from one sample of a study of somatic mutations in cytotoxic T cells in rheumatoid arthritis. Clones were read by immunoSEQ multiplex PCR, and TCRdb kept only the in-frame ones, dropping some. The data hold tens of thousands of clones, with more than 80% observed a single time. The sequencing sample was made of CD8+ T cells sorted from blood. These receptors all stem from a middle-aged man in good health. Each CDR3 is given without its conserved first and last residue. Each record gives: clone size, V gene, D gene, J gene, CDR3 protein. D genes are given only for firm matches. Where a row states a size, it is once, few, many or the class of an expanded clone; other rows omit it.

-	TRBV4-1	-	TRBJ2-1	ASSQAGYVEQF
-	TRBV28	-	TRBJ2-1	ASSPGVRKSSYNEQF
-	TRBV9	TRBD2	TRBJ2-7	ASSPGTSGRYEQY
-	TRBV7-8	TRBD1	TRBJ2-5	ASSRTGSSVQETQY
-	TRBV7-9	-	TRBJ2-1	ASSPPGFEQF
-	TRBV6-4	-	TRBJ2-7	ASSEPGKIYEQY
-	TRBV15	-	TRBJ2-3	ATSHHREGTDTQY
-	TRBV15	TRBD2	TRBJ2-7	ATSSGVTSGYEQY
-	TRBV4-3	TRBD2	TRBJ2-7	ASSQEPPGLAGWSYEQY
-	TRBV7-9	TRBD1	TRBJ1-2	ASSGSGGGYT
once	TRBV6-1	-	TRBJ1-5	ASSDDRAGWTQPQH
-	TRBV11-2	-	TRBJ2-5	ASSLVGTFPGEY
-	TRBV28	-	TRBJ2-5	ASSLPSRGETQY
-	TRBV19	TRBD2	TRBJ2-1	ATFGGAYNEQF
-	TRBV6-1	-	TRBJ2-7	AIDLSSQGRDEQY
-	TRBV21-1	-	TRBJ2-6	ASSRRLSGANVLT
-	TRBV4-3	TRBD1	TRBJ2-5	ASSVRTGKETQY
-	TRBV29-1	TRBD2	TRBJ2-7	SVDLASGMYEQY
few	TRBV29-1	-	TRBJ2-7	SVGGDGSSYEQY
once	TRBV27	-	TRBJ2-2	ASSLLNTGELF
-	TRBV27	TRBD1	TRBJ1-1	ASSIWQGGTEAF
once	TRBV5-4	-	TRBJ2-2	ASSLDGSYTGELF
-	TRBV4-2	-	TRBJ2-3	ASSQGLREPTDTQY
-	TRBV7-9	-	TRBJ2-1	ASSFQGLGDEQF
-	TRBV25-1	-	TRBJ2-1	ASSDGFSSYNEQF
-	TRBV7-9	-	TRBJ1-2	ASSLESTTGYT
-	TRBV7-8	TRBD1	TRBJ2-1	ASKGLGGRYNEQF
-	TRBV6-6	TRBD2	TRBJ2-1	ASSPSPSGIGDEQF
once	TRBV27	-	TRBJ1-5	ASSLMYSNQPQH
-	TRBV19	-	TRBJ1-3	ASTPGGGNTIY
-	TRBV6-5	-	TRBJ1-1	ASSYARTVNTEAF
-	TRBV5-6	-	TRBJ1-1	ASSLVARLPEAF
-	TRBV27	-	TRBJ2-5	ASSYLRGGTGYSETQY
-	TRBV5-1	-	TRBJ1-1	ASSLTPRGNTEAF
-	TRBV19	-	TRBJ1-1	ASGPLNTEAF
-	TRBV30	TRBD2	TRBJ2-1	AWSVSGSPYNEQF
-	TRBV6-1	TRBD1	TRBJ1-2	ASSEWLMSGGPGYT
few	TRBV5-4	TRBD1	TRBJ2-2	ASSGPGQGSGELF
-	TRBV5-1	TRBD2	TRBJ2-7	ASSLLAVPREQY
-	TRBV4-1	-	TRBJ2-3	ASSPLSVQGWTDTQY
-	TRBV7-9	TRBD2	TRBJ2-1	ASSFGKGSGKRDEQF
-	TRBV27	-	TRBJ1-2	ASSSIQGSLYGYT
once	TRBV30	-	TRBJ2-5	AWSSIQGQTQY
once	TRBV30	TRBD2	TRBJ2-5	AWSGLAGASETQY
-	TRBV5-1	-	TRBJ2-2	ASSSELAGEAGELF
-	TRBV6-4	TRBD2	TRBJ2-1	ASSLLAGESTEQF
-	TRBV30	TRBD1	TRBJ2-7	AWSLGTGWYEQY
-	TRBV9	-	TRBJ2-3	ASSVGRDTQY
-	TRBV27	TRBD1	TRBJ1-2	ASSFRTGATGYT
-	TRBV4-3	-	TRBJ2-1	ASSQDLERVSSYNEQF
-	TRBV7-9	-	TRBJ2-7	ASSPTGNEQY
-	TRBV9	TRBD2	TRBJ2-2	ASSPGLAGRFGELF
-	TRBV27	-	TRBJ1-1	ASSPHLMNTEAF
-	TRBV27	-	TRBJ2-1	ASSVRAVYNEQF
-	TRBV28	-	TRBJ2-2	ASSSPGGSTGELF
-	TRBV4-3	TRBD2	TRBJ2-1	ASSQDGGSSYNEQF
-	TRBV7-9	TRBD2	TRBJ2-3	ASSFLAGTTDTQY
-	TRBV4-3	-	TRBJ1-2	ASSQDSSVREPWGYT
once	TRBV27	-	TRBJ2-5	ASGREQETQY